This T cell receptor (beta chain) was sequenced for a study of control samples from healthy donors and cancer patients. Clones were read by immunoSEQ multiplex PCR, and TCRdb kept only the in-frame ones, dropping some. The top ten hold roughly 2.1% of the sample, which has about 130,000 clones, around 92% seen once. CDR1 and CDR2 (germline): MDHEN, SYDVKM. The V segment lost 6 bases and the J segment 4 bases; nucleotides outside the gene matches: 8. CDR3 length: 14 residues. Sequencing was done on a sample of blood. The receptor's source is a woman in her forties or fifties in good health. J is TRBJ1-1 and V is TRBV28; 7 bases match TRBD1. In nucleotides, the CDR3 is TGTGCCAGCAGCCTAGACAGGGTCGTCACTGAAGCTTTCTTT. As protein: CASSLDRVVTEAFF.